The sequence of this T cell receptor (beta chain) was determined in a study of T cell clonotyping in hematopoietic cell transplantation. Concerning this clone itself: Its antigen is unknown.

Trimming stripped 3 bases from V and 1 base from J, with 13 bases between. There are 16 residues in the CDR3. From germline, CDR1 is LNHDA and CDR2 SQIVND (reference sequence). The protocol was immunoSEQ multiplex PCR, while the TCRdb copy is restricted to in-frame clones and leaves out a portion. The data contain more than 65,000 clones, about 94% of them seen just once; the ten biggest clones take up under 2%. Study observations and caveats: Broader posttransplant TCR repertoire diversity was predicted by graft donor and pretransplant recipient Inverse Simpson Index values. CD4 and CD8 repertoire contributions could not be separated without sorting.

The gene calls are TRBV19 and TRBJ1-5; possible D gene TRBD1, 6 bases. The source of this sequence is a man aged 45-65 years in good health. Some clones in this sample may be carry-over from other donors' samples. The sample comprised peripheral blood mononuclear cells. The CDR3 DNA sequence: TGTGCCAGTAGTATCGGAGGGGGGTTAAGCAATCAGCCCCAGCATTTT. Translation gives CASSIGGGLSNQPQHF.